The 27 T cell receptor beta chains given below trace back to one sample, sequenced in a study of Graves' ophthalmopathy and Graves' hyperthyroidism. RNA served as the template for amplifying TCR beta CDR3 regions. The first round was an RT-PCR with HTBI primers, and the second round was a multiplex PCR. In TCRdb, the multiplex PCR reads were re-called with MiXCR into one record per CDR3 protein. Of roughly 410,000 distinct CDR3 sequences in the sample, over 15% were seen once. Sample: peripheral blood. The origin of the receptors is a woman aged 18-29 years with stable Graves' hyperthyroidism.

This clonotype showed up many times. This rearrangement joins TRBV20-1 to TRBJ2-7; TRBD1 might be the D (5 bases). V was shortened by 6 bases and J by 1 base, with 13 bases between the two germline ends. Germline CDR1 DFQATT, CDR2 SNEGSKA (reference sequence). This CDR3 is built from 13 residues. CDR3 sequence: CSASLGQSYEQYF. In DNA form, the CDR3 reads TGCAGTGCGAGCTTGGGGCAGTCCTACGAGCAGTACTTC.

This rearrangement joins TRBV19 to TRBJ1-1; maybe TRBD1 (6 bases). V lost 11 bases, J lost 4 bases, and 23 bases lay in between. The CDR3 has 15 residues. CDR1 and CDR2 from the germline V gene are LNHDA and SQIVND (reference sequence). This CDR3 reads CASLGGKQGGTEAFF. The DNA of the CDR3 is TGTGCCTCCTTGGGCGGTAAACAGGGAGGCACTGAAGCTTTCTTT.

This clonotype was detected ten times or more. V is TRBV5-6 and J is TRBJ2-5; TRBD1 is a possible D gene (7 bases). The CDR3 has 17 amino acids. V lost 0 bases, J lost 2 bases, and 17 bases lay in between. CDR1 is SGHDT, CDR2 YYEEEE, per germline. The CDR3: CASSLAGGTAEQETQYF. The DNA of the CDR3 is TGTGCCAGCAGCTTGGCTGGAGGGACAGCCGAACAAGAGACCCAGTACTTC.

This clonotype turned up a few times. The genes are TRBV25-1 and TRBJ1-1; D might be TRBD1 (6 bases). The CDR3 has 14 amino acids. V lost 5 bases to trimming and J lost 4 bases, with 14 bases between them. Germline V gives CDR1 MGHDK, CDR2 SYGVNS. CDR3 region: CASSHRDPITEAFF. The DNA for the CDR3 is TGTGCCAGCAGTCACAGGGACCCAATCACTGAAGCTTTCTTT.

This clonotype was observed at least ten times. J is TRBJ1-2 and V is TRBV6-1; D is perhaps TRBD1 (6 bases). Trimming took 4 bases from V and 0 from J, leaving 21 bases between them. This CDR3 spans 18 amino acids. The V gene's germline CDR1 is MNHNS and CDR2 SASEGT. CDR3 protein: CASSGPGAGVIANYGYTF. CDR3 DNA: TGTGCCAGCAGTGGCCCCGGGGCAGGGGTAATTGCTAACTATGGCTACACCTTC.

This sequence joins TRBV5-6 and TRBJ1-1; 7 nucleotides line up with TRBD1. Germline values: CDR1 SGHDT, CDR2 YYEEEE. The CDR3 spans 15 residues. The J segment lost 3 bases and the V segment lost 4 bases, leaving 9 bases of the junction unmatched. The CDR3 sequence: CASSLQGGSYTEAFF. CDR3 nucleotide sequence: TGTGCCAGCAGCCTCCAGGGGGGAAGTTACACTGAAGCTTTCTTT.

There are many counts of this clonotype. The CDR3: CASRRTETYEQYF. The CDR3 coding sequence is TGTGCCAGCAGGAGGACAGAGACCTACGAGCAGTACTTC. The V call is TRBV2, the J call TRBJ2-7; TRBD1 is a possible D gene (6 bases). The V gene's germline CDR1 is SNHLY and CDR2 FYNNEI. CDR3 length: 13 residues. V gave up 6 bases and J gave up 2 bases, with 11 bases separating them.

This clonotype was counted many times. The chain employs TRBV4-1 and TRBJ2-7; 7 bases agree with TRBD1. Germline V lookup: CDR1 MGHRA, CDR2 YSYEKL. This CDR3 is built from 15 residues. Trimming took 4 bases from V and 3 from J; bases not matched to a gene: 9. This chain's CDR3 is CASSLRTGEYYEQYF. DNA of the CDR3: TGCGCCAGCAGCCTTCGAACAGGGGAGTACTACGAGCAGTACTTC.

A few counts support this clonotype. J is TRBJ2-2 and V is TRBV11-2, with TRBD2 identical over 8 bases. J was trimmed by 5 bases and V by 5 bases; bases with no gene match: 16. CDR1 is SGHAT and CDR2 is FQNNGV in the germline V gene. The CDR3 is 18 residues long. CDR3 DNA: TGTGCCAGCAGCACCATTCGATGGCGGGGGGCACGTACCGGGGAGCTGTTTTTT. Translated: CASSTIRWRGARTGELFF.

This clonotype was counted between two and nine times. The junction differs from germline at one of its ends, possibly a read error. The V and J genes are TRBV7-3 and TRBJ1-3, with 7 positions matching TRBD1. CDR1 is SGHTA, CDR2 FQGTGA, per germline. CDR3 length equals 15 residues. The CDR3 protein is CVSSPGGDSGNTIYF. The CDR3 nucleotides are TGTGTCAGCAGCCCAGGGGGTGACTCTGGAAACACCATATATTTT. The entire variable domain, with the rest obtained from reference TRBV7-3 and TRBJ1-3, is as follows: GAGVSQTPSNKVTEKGKYVELRCDPISGHTALYWYRQSLGQGPEFLIYFQGTGAADDSGLPNDRFFAVRPEGSVSTLKIQRTERGDSAVYLCVSSPGGDSGNTIYFGEGSWLTVV.

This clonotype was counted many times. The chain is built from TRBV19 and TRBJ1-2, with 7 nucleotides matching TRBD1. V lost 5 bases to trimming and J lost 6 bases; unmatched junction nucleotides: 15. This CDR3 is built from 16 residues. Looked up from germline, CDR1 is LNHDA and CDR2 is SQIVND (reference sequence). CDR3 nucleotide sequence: TGTGCCAGTAGTCTAATATCCGGGACAGTGCGCCATGGCTACACCTTC. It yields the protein CASSLISGTVRHGYTF.

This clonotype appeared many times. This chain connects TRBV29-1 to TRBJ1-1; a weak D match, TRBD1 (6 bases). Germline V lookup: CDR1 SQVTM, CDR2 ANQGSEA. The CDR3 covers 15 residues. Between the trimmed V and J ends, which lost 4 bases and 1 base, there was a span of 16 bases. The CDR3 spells CSVGNIGQRNTEAFF. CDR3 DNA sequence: TGCAGCGTTGGGAATATCGGACAGCGGAACACTGAAGCTTTCTTT.

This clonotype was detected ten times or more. The DNA for the CDR3 is TGTGCCAGCGGCAAAGGTGGGTCAAATCGGAACACTGAAGCTTTCTTT. It yields the protein CASGKGGSNRNTEAFF. The V and J genes are TRBV6-1 and TRBJ1-1, with D unclear. Germline values: CDR1 MNHNS, CDR2 SASEGT. Trimming removed 8 bases from V and 1 base from J, with 20 bases in between. CDR3 length equals 16 residues.

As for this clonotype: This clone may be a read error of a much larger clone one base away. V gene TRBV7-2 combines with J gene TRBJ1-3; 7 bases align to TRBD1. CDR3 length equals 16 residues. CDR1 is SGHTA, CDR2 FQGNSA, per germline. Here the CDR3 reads CASILAGTDSGNTIYF. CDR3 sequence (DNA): TGTGCCAGCATCTTAGCCGGGACAGACTCTGGAAACACCATATATTTT.

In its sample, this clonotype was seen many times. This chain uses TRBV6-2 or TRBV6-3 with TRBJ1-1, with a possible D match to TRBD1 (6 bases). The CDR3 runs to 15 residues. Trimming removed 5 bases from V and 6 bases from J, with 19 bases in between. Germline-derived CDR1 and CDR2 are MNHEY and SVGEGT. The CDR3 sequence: CASSKPGALSSEAFF. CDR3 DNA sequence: TGTGCCAGCAGTAAACCGGGGGCTTTGTCCTCTGAAGCTTTCTTT.

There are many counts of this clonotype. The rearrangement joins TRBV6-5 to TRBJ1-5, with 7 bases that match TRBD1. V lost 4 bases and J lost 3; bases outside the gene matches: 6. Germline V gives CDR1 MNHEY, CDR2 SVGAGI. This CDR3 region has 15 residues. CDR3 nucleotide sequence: TGTGCCAGCAGTTCCGGGACAGCATACAATCAGCCCCAGCATTTT. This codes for CASSSGTAYNQPQHF.

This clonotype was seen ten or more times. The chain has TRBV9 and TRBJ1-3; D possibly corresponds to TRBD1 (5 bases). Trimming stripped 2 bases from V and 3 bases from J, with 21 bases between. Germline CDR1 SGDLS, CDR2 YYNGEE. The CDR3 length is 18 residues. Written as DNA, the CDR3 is TGTGCCAGCAGCGTCGGGGGGGACCCGGGGTCGAGTGGAAACACCATATATTTT. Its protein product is CASSVGGDPGSSGNTIYF.

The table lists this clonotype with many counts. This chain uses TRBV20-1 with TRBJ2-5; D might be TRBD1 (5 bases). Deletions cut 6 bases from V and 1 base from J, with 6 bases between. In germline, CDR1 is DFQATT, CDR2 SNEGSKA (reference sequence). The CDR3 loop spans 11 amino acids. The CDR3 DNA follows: TGCAGTGCAGGGGCCCAAGAGACCCAGTACTTC. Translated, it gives CSAGAQETQYF.

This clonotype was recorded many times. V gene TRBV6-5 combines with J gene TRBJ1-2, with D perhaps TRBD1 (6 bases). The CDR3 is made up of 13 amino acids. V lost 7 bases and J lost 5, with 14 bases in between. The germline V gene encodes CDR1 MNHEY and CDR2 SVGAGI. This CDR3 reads CASTPTGGYGYTF. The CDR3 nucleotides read TGTGCCAGCACTCCGACAGGTGGATATGGCTACACCTTC.

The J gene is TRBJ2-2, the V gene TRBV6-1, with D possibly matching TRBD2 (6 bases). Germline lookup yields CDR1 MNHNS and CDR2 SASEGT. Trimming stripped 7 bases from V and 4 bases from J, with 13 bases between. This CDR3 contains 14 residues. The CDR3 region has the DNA TGTGCCAGCATAAAACTAGCAGGCACCGGGGAGCTGTTTTTT. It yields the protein CASIKLAGTGELFF.

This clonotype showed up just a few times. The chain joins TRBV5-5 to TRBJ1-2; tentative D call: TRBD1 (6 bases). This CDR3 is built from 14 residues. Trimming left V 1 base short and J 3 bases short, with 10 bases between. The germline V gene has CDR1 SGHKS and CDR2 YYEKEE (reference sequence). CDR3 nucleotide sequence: TGTGCCAGCAGCTTGTACGGGGGCGACTATGGCTACACCTTC. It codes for CASSLYGGDYGYTF.

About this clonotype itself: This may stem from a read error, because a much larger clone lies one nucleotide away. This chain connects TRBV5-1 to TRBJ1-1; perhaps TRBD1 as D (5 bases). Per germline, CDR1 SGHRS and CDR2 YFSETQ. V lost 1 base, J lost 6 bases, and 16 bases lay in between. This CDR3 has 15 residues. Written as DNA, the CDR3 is TGCGCCAGCAGCTTGCCCCGGGGCGGTGAATCTGAAGCTTTCTTT. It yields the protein CASSLPRGGESEAFF.

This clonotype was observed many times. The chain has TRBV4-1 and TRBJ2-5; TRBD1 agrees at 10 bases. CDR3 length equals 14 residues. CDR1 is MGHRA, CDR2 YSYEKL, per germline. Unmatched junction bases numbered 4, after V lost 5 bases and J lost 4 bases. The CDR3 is CASSTRTGGETQYF. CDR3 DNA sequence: TGCGCCAGCAGCACGCGGACAGGGGGAGAGACCCAGTACTTC.

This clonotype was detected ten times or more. CDR3 loop: CSVGDIGETQYF. CDR3 bases: TGCAGCGTTGGGGACATAGGAGAGACCCAGTACTTC. The chain uses TRBV29-1 and TRBJ2-5; D is possibly TRBD1 (6 bases). CDR1 is SQVTM, CDR2 ANQGSEA, per germline. There are 12 residues in the CDR3. The V end lost 4 bases, the J end lost 4 bases, and 10 bases lay between the germline ends.

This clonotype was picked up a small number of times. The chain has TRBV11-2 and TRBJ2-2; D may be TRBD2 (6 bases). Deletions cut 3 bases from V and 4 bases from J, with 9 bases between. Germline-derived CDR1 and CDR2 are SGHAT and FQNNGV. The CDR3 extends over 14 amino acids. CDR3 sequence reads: CASSFGGVTGELFF. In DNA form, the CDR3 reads TGTGCCAGCAGCTTCGGGGGTGTCACCGGGGAGCTGTTTTTT. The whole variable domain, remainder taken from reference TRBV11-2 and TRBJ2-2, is EAGVAQSPRYKIIEKRQSVAFWCNPISGHATLYWYQQILGQGPKLLIQFQNNGVVDDSQLPKDRFSAERLKGVDSTLKIQPAKLEDSAVYLCASSFGGVTGELFFGEGSRLTVL.

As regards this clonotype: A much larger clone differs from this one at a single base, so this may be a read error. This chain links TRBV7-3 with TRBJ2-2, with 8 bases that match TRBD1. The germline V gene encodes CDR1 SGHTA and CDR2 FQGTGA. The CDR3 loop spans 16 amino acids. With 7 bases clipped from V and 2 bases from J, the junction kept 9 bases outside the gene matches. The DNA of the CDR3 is TGTGCCAGCATCCCCCTCGGACAGGGTAACACCGGGGAGCTGTTTTTT. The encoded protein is CASIPLGQGNTGELFF.

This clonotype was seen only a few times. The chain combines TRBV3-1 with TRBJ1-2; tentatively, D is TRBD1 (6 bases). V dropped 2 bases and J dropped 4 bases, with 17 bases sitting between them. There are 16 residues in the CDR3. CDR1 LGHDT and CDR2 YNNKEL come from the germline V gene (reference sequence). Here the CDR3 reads CASSQNMGARVYGYTF. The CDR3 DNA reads TGTGCCAGCAGCCAAAATATGGGGGCGAGGGTCTATGGCTACACCTTC.